Below are 30 T cell receptor beta chains sequenced from a single sample in a study of T cell responses to AZD1222 COVID-19 vaccine (dated by TCRdb to the early 2020s). The meaning of the sample's time point label: baseline before first vaccination. The library came from the immunoSEQ multiplex PCR assay. Imported from immuneACCESS, the table was reduced by TCRdb to in-frame sequences with V and J called. These copies leave out some clones; in studies compared against another copy, an unresolved V gene accounts for under half, and the cause of the remainder is not known. This sample lists 90,000 to 150,000 clones; 70% to 90% were detected once. In total, the top ten clones hold approximately 8.4% of the sample. The starting material was peripheral blood, obtained on day 0 of AZD1222 vaccination. These receptors were taken from an adult in good health.

V and J are TRBV13 and TRBJ1-1, with 7 bases aligning to TRBD1. V trimming: 5 bases; J trimming: 1 base; junction bases outside the gene matches: 7. CDR1 is PRHDT, CDR2 FYEKMQ, per germline (reference sequence). This CDR3 spans 15 amino acids. The CDR3 region has the DNA TGTGCCAGCAGCACCCCAAGGACAGGGAACACTGAAGCTTTCTTT. It translates to CASSTPRTGNTEAFF.

The genes are TRBV5-1 and TRBJ2-5, with 9 bases matching TRBD1. CDR3 size: 15 residues. Germline CDR1 is SGHRS and CDR2 is YFSETQ. The junction had 7 bases not matched to a gene; V was cut back by 5 bases and J by 2 bases. In nucleotides, the CDR3 is TGCGCCAGCAGAGACGGACAGGGGCAACAAGAGACCCAGTACTTC. Amino acid sequence: CASRDGQGQQETQYF.

V is TRBV5-1 and J is TRBJ2-2; the D is unclear. Germline V lookup: CDR1 SGHRS, CDR2 YFSETQ. CDR3 length equals 15 residues. The germline V and J ends were trimmed by 4 bases and 1 base, with 11 bases remaining between them. Here the CDR3 reads CASSPLVGNTGELFF. CDR3 sequence (DNA): TGCGCCAGCAGCCCATTAGTAGGGAACACCGGGGAGCTGTTTTTT.

This clone has just one count. The chain uses TRBV7-3 and TRBJ2-1; D might be TRBD2 (6 bases). V shed 3 bases and J shed 0 bases, with 9 bases lying between them. The CDR3 runs 15 residues. Germline V lookup: CDR1 SGHTA, CDR2 FQGTGA. CDR3 nucleotide sequence: TGTGCCAGCAGCTTGGCTAGCGTCTCCTACAATGAGCAGTTCTTC. The encoded protein is CASSLASVSYNEQFF.

V usage is TRBV4-1 and J usage is TRBJ1-4, with 9 positions matching TRBD1. The CDR3 extends over 15 amino acids. Per the germline V gene, CDR1 is MGHRA and CDR2 is YSYEKL. After removal of 4 bases from V and 6 bases from J, the junction contained 6 bases not matched to a gene. The CDR3 loop is CASSRSGQGDEKLFF. DNA of the CDR3: TGCGCCAGCAGCCGCTCGGGACAGGGAGATGAAAAACTGTTTTTT.

J is TRBJ2-1 and V is TRBV4-2; no clear D gene. V lost 1 base and J lost 4, with 11 bases in between. The V gene's germline CDR1 is LGHNA and CDR2 YNFKEQ. The CDR3 covers 15 residues. CDR3 sequence: CASSQVLGRYNEQFF. The CDR3 region has the DNA TGTGCCAGCAGCCAAGTCCTAGGTCGGTACAATGAGCAGTTCTTC.

The chain couples TRBV27 to TRBJ1-6, with D unclear. The CDR3 length is 12 residues. CDR1 is MNHEY and CDR2 is SMNVEV in the germline V gene (reference sequence). Deletions cut 3 bases from V and 7 bases from J, with 4 bases between. The CDR3 region has the DNA TGTGCCAGCAGTTTGGTGAATTCACCCCTCCACTTT. Translated: CASSLVNSPLHF.

The chain combines TRBV5-1 with TRBJ2-4; D unresolved. The germline V and J ends were trimmed by 4 bases and 5 bases, with 16 bases remaining between them. The germline CDR1 and CDR2 sequences are SGHRS and YFSETQ. The length of the CDR3 is 15 residues. The CDR3: CASSPPAPPENIQYF. The CDR3 nucleotides read TGCGCCAGCAGCCCCCCCGCCCCCCCCGAAAACATTCAGTACTTC. The full variable domain, with the rest looked up from reference TRBV5-1 and TRBJ2-4, is KAGVTQTPRYLIKTRGQQVTLSCSPISGHRSVSWYQQTPGQGLQFLFEYFSETQRNKGNFPGRFSGRQFSNSRSEMNVSTLELGDSALYLCASSPPAPPENIQYFGAGTRLSVL.

This rearrangement joins TRBV5-6 to TRBJ2-1; possibly TRBD1 or TRBD2 for D (5 bases each). Looked up from germline, CDR1 is SGHDT and CDR2 is YYEEEE. The CDR3 length is 16 residues. V gave up 4 bases and J gave up 4 bases, with 18 bases separating them. The CDR3 coding sequence is TGTGCCAGCAGCCCCCGACAATACAGGACTTACAATGAGCAGTTCTTC. This translates into CASSPRQYRTYNEQFF.

This chain connects TRBV7-3 to TRBJ2-5; possible D gene TRBD1, 7 bases. The CDR3 has 15 amino acids. With 5 bases removed from V and 4 bases from J, the gap between germline ends came to 17 bases. In germline, CDR1 is SGHTA, CDR2 FQGTGA. The CDR3 DNA sequence: TGTGCCAGCAGCAAACAACAGGGGAGGTTAGAGACCCAGTACTTC. This gives the protein CASSKQQGRLETQYF.

The V call is TRBV19, the J call TRBJ2-3; 10 positions match TRBD2. The germline V gene has CDR1 LNHDA and CDR2 SQIVND (reference sequence). The CDR3 is made up of 18 amino acids. With 5 bases clipped from V and 1 base from J, the junction kept 12 bases outside the gene matches. CDR3 residues: CASSDPRSGGAGTDTQYF. For the CDR3, the DNA is TGTGCCAGTAGTGACCCTCGAAGCGGGGGGGCCGGCACAGATACGCAGTATTTT. Based on the CDR3 plus reference TRBV19 and TRBJ2-3, the full variable domain is DGGITQSPKYLFRKEGQNVTLSCEQNLNHDAMYWYRQDPGQGLRLIYYSQIVNDFQKGDIAEGYSVSREKKESFPLTVTSAQKNPTAFYLCASSDPRSGGAGTDTQYFGPGTRLTVL.

This chain links TRBV4-1 with TRBJ2-1, with D possibly being TRBD1 (5 bases). There are 16 residues in the CDR3. Germline CDR1 MGHRA, CDR2 YSYEKL. V dropped 0 bases and J dropped 4 bases, with 13 bases sitting between them. The CDR3 nucleotides read TGCGCCAGCAGCCAAGACAGGGTCCCCATTTACAATGAGCAGTTCTTC. Amino acid sequence: CASSQDRVPIYNEQFF.

The CDR3 nucleotides read TGTGCCAGCTCACCACCGGGGGGGCCTCAAGAGACCCAGTACTTC. Amino acid sequence: CASSPPGGPQETQYF. This chain connects TRBV18 to TRBJ2-5, with D maybe TRBD2 (7 bases). The ends were cut back, 0 bases at V and 2 bases at J, with 10 bases in the middle. CDR1 KGHSH and CDR2 LQKENI come from the germline V gene. This CDR3 contains 15 residues.

The rearrangement joins TRBV12-3 or TRBV12-4 to TRBJ1-1; D gene uncertain. The CDR3 runs to 13 residues. V lost 3 bases and J 1 base, leaving 6 bases between the germline ends. The DNA of the CDR3 is TGTGCCAGCAGTTTCGCAGGGAACACTGAAGCTTTCTTT. Translating it yields CASSFAGNTEAFF.

The chain is built from TRBV24-1 and TRBJ2-7, with D hard to call. Trimming took 2 bases from V and 7 from J, leaving 8 bases between them. The CDR3 extends over 12 amino acids. CDR1 is KGHDR, CDR2 SFDVKD, per germline. CDR3 amino acids: CATSDSAREQYF. In DNA, the CDR3 is TGTGCCACCAGTGATTCCGCCCGGGAGCAGTACTTC.

The rearrangement uses TRBV3-1 (or the pseudogene TRBV3-2) and TRBJ1-2; D is ambiguous. There are 14 residues in the CDR3. The V and J ends lost 5 bases and 5 bases respectively, with 15 bases between them. Germline values: CDR1 LGHDT, CDR2 YNNKEL (reference sequence). The CDR3 loop reads CASSVVGSGYGYTF. CDR3 bases: TGTGCCAGCAGCGTCGTGGGGAGTGGGTATGGCTACACCTTC.

V is TRBV3-1 (or the pseudogene TRBV3-2) and J is TRBJ1-1; the D is unclear. The CDR3 totals 14 residues. V lost 1 base to trimming and J lost 3 bases, with 9 bases between them. Per germline, CDR1 LGHDT and CDR2 YNNKEL (reference sequence). For the CDR3, the DNA is TGTGCCAGCAGCCAAGGCGGTGGGGACACTGAAGCTTTCTTT. Translating gives CASSQGGGDTEAFF.

V and J are TRBV7-8 and TRBJ2-7; no reliable D call. V dropped 5 bases and J dropped 1 base, with 9 bases sitting between them. The CDR3 extends over 13 amino acids. Germline V gene data show CDR1 as SGHVS and CDR2 as FQNEAQ. The chain's CDR3 is CASSRTDSYEQYF. The CDR3 region has the DNA TGTGCCAGCAGCCGGACGGATTCCTACGAGCAGTACTTC. Together with reference TRBV7-8 and TRBJ2-7, the CDR3 gives the full variable domain: GAGVSQSPRYKVAKRGQDVALRCDPISGHVSLFWYQQALGQGPEFLTYFQNEAQLDKSGLPSDRFFAERPEGSVSTLKIQRTQQEDSAVYLCASSRTDSYEQYFGPGTRLTVT.

The CDR3 DNA follows: TGTGCCAGCAGTCCTGGGACTTATAATTCACCCCTCCACTTT. Translation: CASSPGTYNSPLHF. This rearrangement joins TRBV7-8 to TRBJ1-6; TRBD1 might be the D (5 bases). Trimming left V 6 bases short and J 4 bases short, with 10 bases between. The germline V gene encodes CDR1 SGHVS and CDR2 FQNEAQ. This CDR3 is built from 14 residues. Variable domain in full (rest from reference TRBV7-8 and TRBJ1-6): GAGVSQSPRYKVAKRGQDVALRCDPISGHVSLFWYQQALGQGPEFLTYFQNEAQLDKSGLPSDRFFAERPEGSVSTLKIQRTQQEDSAVYLCASSPGTYNSPLHFGNGTRLTVT.

The chain uses TRBV3-1 (or the pseudogene TRBV3-2) and TRBJ1-1; the D gene is possibly TRBD1 (6 bases). Germline assignment: CDR1 LGHDT and CDR2 YNNKEL (reference sequence). The CDR3 loop spans 14 amino acids. Trimming shortened V by 0 bases and J by 10 bases, and 15 bases separated the two germline ends. CDR3 sequence reads: CASSQEQGPVGAFF. Here the CDR3 DNA reads TGTGCCAGCAGCCAAGAACAGGGTCCAGTTGGAGCTTTCTTT.

V gene TRBV2 combines with J gene TRBJ2-5; a possible D gene is TRBD2 (6 bases). The V and J ends lost 2 bases and 5 bases respectively, with 15 bases between them. The CDR3 runs 15 residues. Germline V lookup: CDR1 SNHLY, CDR2 FYNNEI. The CDR3 protein is CASSELGGASETQYF. The DNA for the CDR3 is TGTGCCAGCAGTGAACTCGGCGGGGCCAGTGAGACCCAGTACTTC. The whole variable domain, filled in from reference TRBV2 and TRBJ2-5, reads EPEVTQTPSHQVTQMGQEVILRCVPISNHLYFYWYRQILGQKVEFLVSFYNNEISEKSEIFDDQFSVERPDGSNFTLKIRSTKLEDSAMYFCASSELGGASETQYFGPGTRLLVL.

The CDR3 DNA reads TGTGCCAGCAGTTATGCGGCAGGCCAACCTAGACCCCAGCATTTT. Protein product: CASSYAAGQPRPQHF. The chain links TRBV6-2 or TRBV6-3 to TRBJ1-5; D ambiguous. There are 15 residues in the CDR3. Trimming stripped 3 bases from V and 10 bases from J, with 19 bases between. Germline loops: CDR1 MNHEY, CDR2 SVGEGT.

The J gene is TRBJ2-3, the V gene TRBV6-6; maybe TRBD1 (5 bases). This CDR3 region has 15 residues. Trimming took off 8 bases at V and 2 bases at J, with 17 bases between the two ends. Per germline, CDR1 MNHNY and CDR2 SVGAGI (reference sequence). CDR3 sequence reads: CASRSRASTTDTQYF. DNA of the CDR3: TGTGCCAGCCGAAGCAGGGCATCCACCACAGATACGCAGTATTTT.

On this clone itself: The junction shows a germline mismatch at one end, possibly a read error. The gene calls are TRBV11-2 and TRBJ2-7; TRBD2 might be the D (5 bases). The CDR3 totals 11 residues. CDR1 is SGHAT, CDR2 FQNNGV, per germline. In DNA, the CDR3 is TGTGCCAGCAGCTTCGGGATGCCCGTGAGGTTC. This codes for CASSFGMPVRF. Full variable domain (rest looked up from reference TRBV11-2 and TRBJ2-7): EAGVAQSPRYKIIEKRQSVAFWCNPISGHATLYWYQQILGQGPKLLIQFQNNGVVDDSQLPKDRFSAERLKGVDSTLKIQPAKLEDSAVYLCASSFGMPVRFGPGTRLTVT.

This rearrangement joins TRBV5-1 to TRBJ1-4, with 9 nucleotides matching TRBD1. Trimming cost V 4 bases and J 7 bases; bases outside gene matches: 5. The CDR3 extends over 14 amino acids. Germline V lookup: CDR1 SGHRS, CDR2 YFSETQ. The CDR3 nucleotides are TGCGCCAGCAGCCCCGGGACAGGGAGTGAAAAACTGTTTTTT. This translates into CASSPGTGSEKLFF.

This clone was counted once. This chain uses TRBV6-5 with TRBJ2-1; TRBD2 agrees at 8 bases. The CDR3 consists of 15 residues. V lost 7 bases and J lost 1; bases outside the gene matches: 6. The V gene's germline CDR1 is MNHEY and CDR2 SVGAGI. The CDR3 region has the DNA TGTGCCAGCAAGATTAGCGGGAATTCCTACAATGAGCAGTTCTTC. Protein: CASKISGNSYNEQFF.

The chain has TRBV18 and TRBJ1-1; D is undetermined. There are 15 residues in the CDR3. Trimming cost V 4 bases and J 4 bases, with 16 bases left between them. Germline loops: CDR1 KGHSH, CDR2 LQKENI. The CDR3 loop is CASSRDTDDSTEAFF. CDR3 coding DNA: TGTGCCAGCTCACGTGACACCGATGATAGCACTGAAGCTTTCTTT. Variable domain in full (rest from reference TRBV18 and TRBJ1-1): NAGVMQNPRHLVRRRGQEARLRCSPMKGHSHVYWYRQLPEEGLKFMVYLQKENIIDESGMPKERFSAEFPKEGPSILRIQQVVRGDSAAYFCASSRDTDDSTEAFFGQGTRLTVV.

V and J are TRBV2 and TRBJ2-3, with 7 nucleotides matching TRBD1. Looked up from germline, CDR1 is SNHLY and CDR2 is FYNNEI. With 8 bases clipped from V and 0 bases from J, the junction kept 8 bases outside the gene matches. CDR3 length equals 15 residues. CDR3 residues: CASQLQGTSTDTQYF. In nucleotides, the CDR3 is TGTGCCAGCCAGCTACAGGGGACCAGCACAGATACGCAGTATTTT.

The rearrangement uses TRBV25-1 and TRBJ1-5; D is undetermined. Germline V gives CDR1 MGHDK, CDR2 SYGVNS. Trimming removed 2 bases from V and 9 bases from J, with 17 bases in between. The CDR3 extends over 15 amino acids. CDR3 nucleotide sequence: TGTGCCAGCAGTGAAGGGGTCTCCGGGGAGTGGCCCCAGCATTTT. Encoded protein: CASSEGVSGEWPQHF.

The chain joins TRBV5-6 to TRBJ1-5; D possibly corresponds to TRBD1 (5 bases). V lost 6 bases and J lost 5, with 18 bases in between. CDR1 and CDR2 (germline): SGHDT, YYEEEE. The CDR3 loop spans 15 amino acids. CDR3: CASNPSGQGDQPQHF. The CDR3 DNA reads as TGTGCCAGCAACCCGTCGGGGCAGGGAGATCAGCCCCAGCATTTT.